These T cell receptor beta chains were read from a single sample in a study of identical twins. TCRdb re-derived calls from the 5' RACE reads in MiXCR, one entry per CDR3 protein. The sample contains more than 600,000 distinct CDR3 sequences, about 20% of which appear only once. This sample was also put to use in a study of T cells expressing NK-cell markers.

What was sequenced was PBMCs. The source of these receptors is a woman in her late teens or twenties in good health. CDR3s include the opening cysteine and the closing phenylalanine or tryptophan. Rows give clone size only sometimes, using once, few, many, or a class for an expanded clone.

TRBJ2-7	NA	15	TRBV12-3/TRBV12-4	CASSWRLGSSYEQYF
TRBJ2-1	few	15	TRBV7-2	CASSPTGTVNNEQFF
TRBJ2-3	NA	16	TRBV27	CATDPVGSGRGDTQYF
TRBJ2-3	NA	15	TRBV20-1	CSALPGTRGTDTQYF
TRBJ2-1	NA	15	TRBV7-9	CASSLVGTSREEQFF
TRBJ2-1	NA	15	TRBV12-3/TRBV12-4	CASSFLGRSGNEQFF
TRBJ2-3	NA	15	TRBV5-1	CASSGTATSTDTQYF
TRBJ2-7	many	12	TRBV18	CASSLSSGEQYF
TRBJ2-1	few	14	TRBV5-1	CASSGQGAGDEQFF
TRBJ1-6	few	16	TRBV2	CASSDRDVRDNSPLHF
TRBJ2-2	NA	15	TRBV5-1	CASSPLRVGTGELFF
TRBJ2-7	NA	14	TRBV27	CASSPVAARFEQYF
TRBJ1-6	NA	16	TRBV9	CASSVAGSLSHSPLHF
TRBJ1-1	NA	13	TRBV6-1	CASSTAGDFEAFF
TRBJ2-1	NA	15	TRBV29-1	CSVDSREKSYNEQFF
TRBJ1-6	NA	12	TRBV12-3/TRBV12-4	CASRDEPSPLHF
TRBJ2-2	NA	15	TRBV7-8	CASSLRDRVSGELFF
TRBJ2-2	NA	13	TRBV2	CALRGPDTGELFF
TRBJ2-1	few	15	TRBV9	CASSVDSGRGREQFF
TRBJ1-1	few	15	TRBV7-3	CASSLNARENTEAFF
TRBJ1-1	NA	14	TRBV20-1	CSAQKGAMNTEAFF
TRBJ2-1	NA	16	TRBV6-1	CASRGSGTRRANEQFF
TRBJ2-1	many	16	TRBV5-1	CASSPLALAGGGEQFF
TRBJ2-1	NA	13	TRBV19	CASSPGQGDEQFF
TRBJ2-5	few	14	TRBV9	CASSVEGSQETQYF
TRBJ1-6	few	11	TRBV6-1	CASSEPGALHF
TRBJ1-2	few	12	TRBV10-3	CAISERAEHYTF
TRBJ2-7	NA	15	TRBV12-3/TRBV12-4	CASSLPAGPSDEQYF